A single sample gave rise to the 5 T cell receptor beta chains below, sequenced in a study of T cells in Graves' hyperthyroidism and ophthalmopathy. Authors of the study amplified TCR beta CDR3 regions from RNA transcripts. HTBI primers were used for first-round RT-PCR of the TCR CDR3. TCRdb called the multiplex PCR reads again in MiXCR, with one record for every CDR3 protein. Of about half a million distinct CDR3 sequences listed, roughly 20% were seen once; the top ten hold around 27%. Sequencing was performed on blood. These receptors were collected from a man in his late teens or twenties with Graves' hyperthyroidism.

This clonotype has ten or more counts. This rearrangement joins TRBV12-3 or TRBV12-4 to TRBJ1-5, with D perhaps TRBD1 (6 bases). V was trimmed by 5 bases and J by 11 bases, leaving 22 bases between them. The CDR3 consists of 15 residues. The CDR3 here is CASSIDRTKGRSQHF. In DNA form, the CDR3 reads TGTGCCAGCAGTATTGACAGGACGAAGGGTCGGTCCCAGCATTTT.

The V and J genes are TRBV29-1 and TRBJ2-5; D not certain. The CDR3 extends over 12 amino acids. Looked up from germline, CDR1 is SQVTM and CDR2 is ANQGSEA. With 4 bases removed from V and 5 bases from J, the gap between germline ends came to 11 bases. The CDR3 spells CSVGPSTETQYF. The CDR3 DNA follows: TGCAGCGTTGGCCCCTCTACGGAGACCCAGTACTTC. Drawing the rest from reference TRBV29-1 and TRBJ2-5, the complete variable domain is SAVISQKPSRDICQRGTSLTIQCQVDSQVTMMFWYRQQPGQSLTLIATANQGSEATYESGFVIDKFPISRPNLTFSTLTVSNMSPEDSSIYLCSVGPSTETQYFGPGTRLLVL.

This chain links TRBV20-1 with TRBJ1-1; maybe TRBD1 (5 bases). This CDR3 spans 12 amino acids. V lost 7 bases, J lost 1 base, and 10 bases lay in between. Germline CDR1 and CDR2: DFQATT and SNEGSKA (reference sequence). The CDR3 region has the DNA TGCAGTGGATCGCAGGGGAACACTGAAGCTTTCTTT. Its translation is CSGSQGNTEAFF.

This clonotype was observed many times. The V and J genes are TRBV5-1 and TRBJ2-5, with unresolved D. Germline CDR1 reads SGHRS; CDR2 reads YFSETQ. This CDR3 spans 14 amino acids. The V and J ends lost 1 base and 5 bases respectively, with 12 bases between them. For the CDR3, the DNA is TGCGCCAGCAGCTTGACAGATTCCTGGGAGACCCAGTACTTC. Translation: CASSLTDSWETQYF.

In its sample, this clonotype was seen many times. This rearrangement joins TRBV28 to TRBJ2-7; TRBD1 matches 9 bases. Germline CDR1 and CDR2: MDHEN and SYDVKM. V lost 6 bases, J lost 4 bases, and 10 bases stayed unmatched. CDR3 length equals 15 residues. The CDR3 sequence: CASSPGTGLEYEQYF. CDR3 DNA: TGTGCCAGCAGCCCAGGGACAGGGTTAGAATACGAGCAGTACTTC.